These 27 T cell receptor beta chains came from one sample sequenced in a study of CD8 T cells in ankylosing spondylitis. Which antigens these TCRs recognize remains unknown. TCRdb re-called the 5' RACE reads with MiXCR, one entry per CDR3 protein. The data hold 750,000 to 850,000 distinct CDR3 sequences, with roughly 10% observed a single time. Overall study findings and caveats: Within ankylosing spondylitis blood, a TCR beta motif made up of several highly homologous variants appeared to be characteristic.

The specimen sequenced was blood, either unsorted or a sorted T cell fraction (not recorded which). These receptors were collected from a male donor with ankylosing spondylitis.

The J gene is TRBJ2-3, the V gene TRBV24-1, with 11 bases identical to TRBD2. CDR1 and CDR2 (germline): KGHDR, SFDVKD. V lost 4 bases, J lost 8 bases, and 7 bases stayed unmatched. This CDR3 is 15 amino acids long. Written as DNA, the CDR3 is TGTGCCACCAGTGACTCGGGACTAGCGGTTGTTACGCAGTATTTT. Translated, it gives CATSDSGLAVVTQYF.

Many counts were recorded for this clonotype. The chain combines TRBV28 with TRBJ2-2; 9 bases fit TRBD1. This CDR3 is built from 15 residues. Germline V lookup: CDR1 MDHEN, CDR2 SYDVKM. The junction had 9 bases not matched to a gene; V was cut back by 8 bases and J by 5 bases. The CDR3 region is CASDRDRVRTGELFF. The CDR3 nucleotides are TGTGCCAGCGACCGGGACAGGGTTAGAACCGGGGAGCTGTTTTTT.

The chain employs TRBV20-1 and TRBJ1-2; D perhaps matches TRBD1 (5 bases). This CDR3 is 13 amino acids long. Between the trimmed V and J ends, which lost 5 bases and 6 bases, there was a span of 16 bases. Germline V gene lookup returns CDR1 DFQATT and CDR2 SNEGSKA (reference sequence). The DNA for the CDR3 is TGCAGTGCTTGGGTGACGTCCAGGGATGGCTACACCTTC. Its translation: CSAWVTSRDGYTF.

This clonotype was counted ten times or more. The chain couples TRBV4-2 to TRBJ2-7, with D perhaps matching TRBD1 (6 bases). Germline-derived CDR1 and CDR2 are LGHNA and YNFKEQ. V was trimmed by 0 bases and J by 3 bases, leaving 24 bases between them. This CDR3 spans 19 amino acids. CDR3 coding DNA: TGTGCCAGCAGCCAAGATGATCTTCGTGGAACAGGGACGGTCTACGAGCAGTACTTC. This codes for CASSQDDLRGTGTVYEQYF.

This sequence joins TRBV18 and TRBJ2-7; no clear D gene. The germline CDR1 and CDR2 sequences are KGHSH and LQKENI. V lost 0 bases to trimming and J lost 2 bases, with 8 bases between them. The CDR3 runs to 14 residues. CDR3 sequence reads: CASSPPLTPYEQYF. For the CDR3, the DNA is TGTGCCAGCTCACCACCGTTGACCCCCTACGAGCAGTACTTC. Based on the CDR3 plus reference TRBV18 and TRBJ2-7, the full variable domain is NAGVMQNPRHLVRRRGQEARLRCSPMKGHSHVYWYRQLPEEGLKFMVYLQKENIIDESGMPKERFSAEFPKEGPSILRIQQVVRGDSAAYFCASSPPLTPYEQYFGPGTRLTVT.

This clonotype came up a few times. The chain uses TRBV18 and TRBJ2-3, with TRBD2 matching 7 bases. V gave up 3 bases and J gave up 5 bases; unmatched junction bases: 2. Germline-derived CDR1 and CDR2 are KGHSH and LQKENI. The CDR3 is 13 amino acids. The CDR3 bases are TGTGCCAGCTCACCCTGGGAGGGAGATACGCAGTATTTT. As protein: CASSPWEGDTQYF.

A few counts support this clonotype. The rearrangement uses TRBV29-1 and TRBJ2-7, with TRBD1 matching 11 bases. The CDR3 runs to 13 residues. Germline-derived CDR1 and CDR2 are SQVTM and ANQGSEA. The CDR3 DNA follows: TGCAATCGCCTGGACAGGGGGCGGTGCGAGCAGTACTTC. It yields the protein CNRLDRGRCEQYF.

The V and J genes are TRBV7-2 and TRBJ1-2; D is undetermined. The CDR3 runs to 15 residues. The germline V gene has CDR1 SGHTA and CDR2 FQGNSA. V was trimmed by 1 base and J by 2 bases, leaving 11 bases between them. DNA for the CDR3: TGTGCCAGCAGCTTAGTACCCCAGAGCAACTATGGCTACACCTTC. This sequence encodes CASSLVPQSNYGYTF.

The rearrangement uses TRBV7-2 and TRBJ1-5, with D unclear. Germline-derived CDR1 and CDR2 are SGHTA and FQGNSA. V was clipped by 1 base and J by 2 bases, with 6 bases between them. The CDR3 extends over 14 amino acids. The CDR3 region is CASSLVWRNQPQHF. CDR3 in DNA: TGTGCCAGCAGCTTAGTTTGGCGCAATCAGCCCCAGCATTTT. Drawing the rest from reference TRBV7-2 and TRBJ1-5, the complete variable domain is GAGVSQSPSNKVTEKGKDVELRCDPISGHTALYWYRQSLGQGLEFLIYFQGNSAPDKSGLPSDRFSAERTGGSVSTLTIQRTQQEDSAVYLCASSLVWRNQPQHFGDGTRLSIL.

The CDR3 protein is CASRPGGPYNSPLHF. CDR3 coding DNA: TGTGCCAGCAGACCCGGGGGGCCCTATAATTCACCCCTCCACTTT. The genes are TRBV12-3 or TRBV12-4 and TRBJ1-6; possible D gene TRBD1, 6 bases. Trimming left V 6 bases short and J 2 bases short, with 11 bases between. The CDR3 has 15 residues.

This clonotype came up a few times. The V and J genes are TRBV5-6 and TRBJ1-5, with D uncertain. Germline CDR1 SGHDT, CDR2 YYEEEE. CDR3 length: 16 amino acids. With 5 bases removed from V and 1 base from J, the gap between germline ends came to 16 bases. DNA of the CDR3: TGTGCCAGCAGTACCCTAGGGCCTGACAGCAATCAGCCCCAGCATTTT. Its translation: CASSTLGPDSNQPQHF. The variable domain in full, completed from reference TRBV5-6 and TRBJ1-5, reads DAGVTQSPTHLIKTRGQQVTLRCSPKSGHDTVSWYQQALGQGPQFIFQYYEEEERQRGNFPDRFSGHQFPNYSSELNVNALLLGDSALYLCASSTLGPDSNQPQHFGDGTRLSIL.

This clonotype was seen a few times. The rearrangement uses TRBV18 and TRBJ1-1, with a possible D match to TRBD1 (5 bases). V gave up 3 bases and J gave up 0 bases, with 11 bases separating them. There are 15 residues in the CDR3. Germline loops: CDR1 KGHSH, CDR2 LQKENI. The DNA of the CDR3 is TGTGCCAGCTCACCCCTTCGGGGGATGAACACTGAAGCTTTCTTT. Translated: CASSPLRGMNTEAFF.

About this clonotype: A much larger clone differs from this one at a single base, so this may be a read error. The CDR3 DNA follows: TGCAGTGTCCCGCGGGGGGGCTCCTACAATGAGCAGTTCTTC. Its protein is CSVPRGGSYNEQFF. This sequence joins TRBV20-1 and TRBJ2-1, with 9 bases aligning to TRBD2. CDR1 and CDR2 (germline): DFQATT, SNEGSKA (reference sequence). The CDR3 has 14 amino acids. The ends lost 7 bases at V and 0 bases at J; junction bases unmatched: 4.

The gene calls are TRBV7-2 and TRBJ1-5; D gene unclear. The germline V gene has CDR1 SGHTA and CDR2 FQGNSA. This CDR3 is 13 amino acids long. Trimming took 5 bases from V and 11 from J, leaving 16 bases between them. The CDR3 DNA reads TGTGCCAGCAGCCCGGGATCGCCCTGGGCCCAGCATTTT. Translated: CASSPGSPWAQHF.

This clonotype has a count of ten or more. The J gene is TRBJ1-4, the V gene TRBV20-1, with a weak D call TRBD1 (5 bases). This CDR3 has 14 residues. Germline lookup yields CDR1 DFQATT and CDR2 SNEGSKA (reference sequence). Trimming left V 2 bases short and J 6 bases short, with 13 bases between. The CDR3 DNA sequence: TGCAGTGCTAGAAGGGACCAGTCGCATGAAAAACTGTTTTTT. Its protein is CSARRDQSHEKLFF.

Only a few counts were recorded for this clonotype. The rearrangement joins TRBV10-2 to TRBJ2-7; possibly TRBD1 or TRBD2 for D (7 bases each). V lost 4 bases to trimming and J lost 4 bases, with 14 bases between them. The CDR3 consists of 14 residues. Germline CDR1 and CDR2: WSHSY and SAAADI. CDR3 nucleotides: TGCGCCAGCAGTGTAACCAGGGGGGGATACGAGCAGTACTTC. Its translation is CASSVTRGGYEQYF.

This clonotype was detected ten times or more. The chain joins TRBV6-1 to TRBJ1-1; maybe TRBD1 (6 bases). CDR1 MNHNS and CDR2 SASEGT come from the germline V gene. The CDR3 has 13 residues. Trimming cost V 10 bases and J 9 bases, with 21 bases left between them. CDR3: CATKDQGTGQAFF. In DNA form, the CDR3 reads TGTGCCACCAAAGATCAGGGGACGGGGCAAGCTTTCTTT.

This clonotype has ten or more counts. The chain recombines TRBV12-3 or TRBV12-4 with TRBJ1-5; unclear D gene. CDR3 length: 13 residues. The V gene lost 6 bases and the J gene lost 0 bases, with 6 bases spanning the gap. CDR3 DNA: TGTGCCAGCAGCTTGGGTAGCAATCAGCCCCAGCATTTT. This translates into CASSLGSNQPQHF.

This clonotype was seen only a few times. This rearrangement joins TRBV6-1 to TRBJ2-7; 7 bases are a match to TRBD2. The CDR3 is 14 residues long. V lost 5 bases and J lost 1; bases outside the gene matches: 5. CDR1 MNHNS and CDR2 SASEGT come from the germline V gene. CDR3 sequence: CASSRASGSYEQYF. The CDR3 bases are TGTGCCAGCAGTCGAGCTAGCGGATCCTACGAGCAGTACTTC.

This clonotype was seen a handful of times. This chain joins TRBV5-1 and TRBJ2-2; D is ambiguous. Germline V gene lookup returns CDR1 SGHRS and CDR2 YFSETQ. CDR3 length equals 14 residues. V lost 3 bases and J 5 bases, leaving 11 bases between the germline ends. DNA for the CDR3: TGCGCCAGCAGCTCGGGCTCTATGACCGGGGAGCTGTTTTTT. This encodes CASSSGSMTGELFF.

This clonotype showed up just a few times. The V call is TRBV12-3 or TRBV12-4, the J call TRBJ1-4; D gene uncertain. Deletions cut 3 bases from V and 8 bases from J, with 10 bases between. The CDR3 is made up of 13 amino acids. The CDR3 nucleotides read TGTGCCAGCAGTTTGGGGTCTCGGGAAAAACTGTTTTTT. Translating it yields CASSLGSREKLFF.

This clonotype was picked up a small number of times. The chain carries TRBV7-2 and TRBJ2-4, with D perhaps TRBD2 (6 bases). CDR1 is SGHTA, CDR2 FQGNSA, per germline. V was trimmed by 3 bases and J by 1 base, leaving 10 bases between them. The CDR3 runs to 15 residues. The CDR3 is CASSFPTSAKNIQYF. Here the CDR3 DNA reads TGTGCCAGCAGCTTCCCCACTAGCGCCAAAAACATTCAGTACTTC. Complete variable domain (other parts from reference TRBV7-2 and TRBJ2-4): GAGVSQSPSNKVTEKGKDVELRCDPISGHTALYWYRQSLGQGLEFLIYFQGNSAPDKSGLPSDRFSAERTGGSVSTLTIQRTQQEDSAVYLCASSFPTSAKNIQYFGAGTRLSVL.

This clonotype was detected a few times. The rearrangement uses TRBV20-1 and TRBJ1-4, with D possibly being TRBD1 (6 bases). This CDR3 comprises 15 residues. The V and J ends lost 1 base and 11 bases respectively, with 20 bases between them. Germline lookup yields CDR1 DFQATT and CDR2 SNEGSKA (reference sequence). In nucleotides, the CDR3 is TGCAGTGCTAGAGGGGGGGCAGAGGTAGGGCCGAAACTGTTTTTT. Translating gives CSARGGAEVGPKLFF.

The chain is built from TRBV29-1 and TRBJ2-3, with D possibly being TRBD1 (5 bases). CDR1 is SQVTM and CDR2 is ANQGSEA in the germline V gene. The CDR3 has 13 residues. V was pared by 6 bases and J by 3 bases, with 13 bases between. The CDR3 region has the DNA TGCAGCGTAAGGACACTAATAACAGATACGCAGTATTTT. Protein: CSVRTLITDTQYF.

V is TRBV15 and J is TRBJ2-5, with TRBD1 matching over 7 bases. With 0 bases clipped from V and 5 bases from J, the junction kept 9 bases outside the gene matches. CDR1 is LNHNV, CDR2 YYDKDF, per germline (reference sequence). CDR3 length: 16 amino acids. This chain's CDR3 is CATSRDRQGGMETQYF. CDR3 bases: TGTGCCACCAGCAGAGATCGTCAAGGGGGCATGGAGACCCAGTACTTC.

This clonotype was seen at least ten times. V and J are TRBV7-2 and TRBJ2-2; D unresolved. V dropped 4 bases and J dropped 1 base, with 7 bases sitting between them. The CDR3 contains 14 residues. Germline loops: CDR1 SGHTA, CDR2 FQGNSA. CDR3 sequence: CASSSQLNTGELFF. The CDR3 bases are TGTGCCAGCAGCTCGCAGTTGAACACCGGGGAGCTGTTTTTT.

This clonotype was found a few times. The chain uses TRBV10-3 and TRBJ2-5, with 10 bases aligning to TRBD1. Germline CDR1 is ENHRY and CDR2 is SYGVKD. The CDR3 totals 16 residues. Unmatched junction bases numbered 10, after V lost 4 bases and J lost 5 bases. The CDR3 spells CAISGQGTGDRETQYF. The DNA for the CDR3 is TGTGCCATCAGTGGCCAGGGGACAGGGGACCGGGAGACCCAGTACTTC.